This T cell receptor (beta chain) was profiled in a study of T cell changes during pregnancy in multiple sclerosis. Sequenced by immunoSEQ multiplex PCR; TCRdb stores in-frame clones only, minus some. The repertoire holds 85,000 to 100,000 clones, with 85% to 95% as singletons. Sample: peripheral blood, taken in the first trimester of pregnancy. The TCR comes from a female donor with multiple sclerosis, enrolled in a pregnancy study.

CDR3 residues: CASSLGGLGSTEAFF. The CDR3 DNA is TGTGCCAGCAGCTTAGGTGGGCTGGGTAGCACTGAAGCTTTCTTT. The gene calls are TRBV7-6 and TRBJ1-1, with D uncertain. Germline V gene data show CDR1 as SGHVS and CDR2 as FNYEAQ. This CDR3 region has 15 residues. V was pared by 1 base and J by 4 bases, with 13 bases between. The whole variable domain, remainder taken from reference TRBV7-6 and TRBJ1-1, is GAGVSQSPRYKVTKRGQDVALRCDPISGHVSLYWYRQALGQGPEFLTYFNYEAQQDKSGLPNDRFSAERPEGSISTLTIQRTEQRDSAMYRCASSLGGLGSTEAFFGQGTRLTVV.